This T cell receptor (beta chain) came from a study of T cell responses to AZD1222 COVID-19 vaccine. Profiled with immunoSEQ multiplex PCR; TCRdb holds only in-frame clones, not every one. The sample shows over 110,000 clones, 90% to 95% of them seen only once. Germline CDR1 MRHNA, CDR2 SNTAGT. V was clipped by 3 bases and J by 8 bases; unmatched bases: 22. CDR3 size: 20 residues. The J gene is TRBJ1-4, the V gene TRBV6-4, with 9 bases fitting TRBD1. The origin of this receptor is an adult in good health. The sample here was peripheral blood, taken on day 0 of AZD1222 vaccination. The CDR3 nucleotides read TGTGCCAGCAGTGAACCGGTGGGACAGGGATCAATTGAAGTTCCGGAAAAACTGTTTTTT. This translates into CASSEPVGQGSIEVPEKLFF.